This T cell receptor beta chain stems from a study of T cells in Graves' hyperthyroidism and ophthalmopathy. General observations from the study: Most thyroid clonotypes expanded above 0.001 were also detected in blood. Onset of ophthalmopathy came a median 6.5 months after the model predicted it.

On this clonotype itself: Its specificity is unknown.

V lost 4 bases and J lost 7; bases outside the gene matches: 16. Germline-derived CDR1 and CDR2 are MGHDK and SYGVNS. The CDR3 is made up of 17 amino acids. Patients were excluded for uncontrolled infection, other autoimmune disease, pregnancy or lactation. What was amplified from RNA transcripts were TCR beta CDR3 regions. The HTBI set primed first-round TCR CDR3 RT-PCR. TCRdb analysed the multiplex PCR reads with MiXCR anew, one entry per CDR3 protein. This sample has about 500,000 distinct CDR3 sequences; 15% to 20% occur once, and the top ten carry about 29%. The TCR comes from a woman in her 30s with Graves' ophthalmopathy. Sequencing input: blood. This chain uses TRBV25-1 with TRBJ2-7, with 10 bases lining up with TRBD1. The CDR3 protein is CASSGDRAGTGVWEQYF. The CDR3 region has the DNA TGTGCCAGCAGTGGAGATAGGGCCGGGACAGGGGTGTGGGAGCAGTACTTC.